This TCR beta chain was captured in a study of T cell repertoires in cytomegalovirus infection. The overall study: Signatures in public TCR beta sequences pointed to both CMV infection and matching HLA type.

The CDR3 consists of 18 residues. Trimming removed 0 bases at V and 2 bases at J, with 17 bases between. Germline CDR1 reads MNHNY; CDR2 reads SVGAGI (reference sequence). TCRdb re-derived calls from the reads in MiXCR, one entry per CDR3 protein. The sample shows 150,000 to 200,000 distinct CDR3 sequences, approximately 19% of them seen only once. Sequencing used PBMCs. The chain links TRBV6-6 to TRBJ2-1; D not resolved. This receptor was taken from a human donor in good health (CMV status not recorded). Some clones in this sample may be carry-over from other donors' samples. In DNA form, the CDR3 reads TGTGCCAGCAGTTACTCATCTCCGGGTCTCTCACCCTACAATGAGCAGTTCTTC. Protein product: CASSYSSPGLSPYNEQFF.